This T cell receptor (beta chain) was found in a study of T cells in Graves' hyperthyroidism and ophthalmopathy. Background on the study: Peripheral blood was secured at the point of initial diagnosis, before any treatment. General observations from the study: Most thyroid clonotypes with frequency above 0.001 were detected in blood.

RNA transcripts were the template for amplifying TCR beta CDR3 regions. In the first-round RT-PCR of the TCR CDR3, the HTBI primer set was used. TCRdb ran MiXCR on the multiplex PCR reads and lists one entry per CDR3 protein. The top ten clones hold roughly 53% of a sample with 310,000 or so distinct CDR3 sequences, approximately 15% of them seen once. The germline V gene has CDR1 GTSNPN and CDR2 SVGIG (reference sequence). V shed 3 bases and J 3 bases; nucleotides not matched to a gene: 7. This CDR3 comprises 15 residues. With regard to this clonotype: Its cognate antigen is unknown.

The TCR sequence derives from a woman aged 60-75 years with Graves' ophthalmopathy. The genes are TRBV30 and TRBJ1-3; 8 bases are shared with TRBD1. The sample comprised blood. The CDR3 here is CAWSKAGGSGNTIYF. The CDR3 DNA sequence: TGTGCCTGGAGCAAAGCAGGGGGCAGTGGAAACACCATATATTTT. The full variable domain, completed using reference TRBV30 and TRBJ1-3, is SQTIHQWPATLVQPVGSPLSLECTVEGTSNPNLYWYRQAAGRGLQLLFYSVGIGQISSEVPQNLSASRPQDRQFILSSKKLLLSDSGFYLCAWSKAGGSGNTIYFGEGSWLTVV.